Included here is one T cell receptor (beta chain) sequence, with context. The antigen remains unidentified. The sample originates from a study of OX40 agonist ivuxolimab in advanced cancers. Study information: An agonistic human IgG2 monoclonal antibody against OX40 (CD134) was given. One patient with hepatocellular carcinoma and two with cutaneous melanoma, three in all, had partial responses. Findings of the study overall: Several nonresponders also turned out to have low normalized T-cell clonal expansion. Clonal expansion from baseline to week 6 occurred in both CD4+ and CD8+ T cells.

Data came from immunoSEQ multiplex PCR; TCRdb stores just in-frame clones and leaves some out. The sample consists of fewer than 60,000 clones, about 81% of them appearing once. The germline gives CDR1 ENHRY, CDR2 SYGVKD. The CDR3 runs 13 residues. V was pared by 10 bases and J by 5 bases, with 10 bases of the junction left unmatched. The rearrangement uses TRBV10-3 and TRBJ2-5, with 7 bases matching TRBD2. The clonotype was recovered from an adult with an advanced solid tumor such as melanoma, head and neck, liver or kidney cancer. Sequenced material: CD4+ or CD8+ T cells sorted from blood, taken in a trial of the OX40 agonist ivuxolimab. The CDR3 nucleotides read TGTGCCAACCCCACTCACGGGAGGGAGACCCAGTACTTC. This encodes CANPTHGRETQYF.